The 27 T cell receptor beta chains presented below share a single source sample, sequenced in a study of cytomegalovirus exposure and HLA in healthy donors. Only in-frame clones appear in the TCRdb table, and some are missing; sequencing was by immunoSEQ multiplex PCR. The sample includes roughly 330,000 clones, 87% of them seen just once. The specimen sequenced was PBMCs. These receptors all stem from a young woman in good health and CMV-seropositive.

This clone was counted between two and nine times. The chain carries TRBV4-3 and TRBJ1-2; D not resolved. The V end was cut by 1 base, the J end by 3 bases, with 6 bases between. The CDR3 is 13 residues long. CDR1 is LGHNA and CDR2 is YSLEER in the germline V gene. CDR3 loop: CASSQAAYYGYTF. CDR3 DNA: TGCGCCAGCAGCCAAGCAGCGTACTATGGCTACACCTTC.

The J gene is TRBJ2-3, the V gene TRBV28, with 13 nucleotides matching TRBD2. The V gene end was trimmed by 8 bases and the J gene end by 1 base; junction bases not matched to a gene: 6. CDR1 and CDR2 (germline): MDHEN, SYDVKM. CDR3 size: 16 residues. CDR3 bases: TGTGCCAGCGGCCCGGGGACTAGCGGGGGCACAGATACGCAGTATTTT. Translated: CASGPGTSGGTDTQYF.

This chain connects TRBV7-3 to TRBJ2-5; no definite D call. From germline, CDR1 is SGHTA and CDR2 FQGTGA. CDR3 length: 13 amino acids. V was pared by 3 bases and J by 3 bases, with 8 bases between. CDR3 in amino acids: CASSLISEETQYF. The CDR3 DNA reads as TGTGCCAGCAGCTTGATATCAGAAGAGACCCAGTACTTC.

The chain uses TRBV11-2 and TRBJ2-2, with no clear D. The CDR3 has 12 amino acids. Trimming took 6 bases from V and 7 from J, leaving 9 bases between them. Germline V gene data show CDR1 as SGHAT and CDR2 as FQNNGV. This chain's CDR3 is CASRPTDGELFF. The CDR3 DNA sequence: TGTGCCAGCAGACCGACGGACGGGGAGCTGTTTTTT. Using reference TRBV11-2 and TRBJ2-2 for the parts outside the CDR3, the full variable domain is EAGVAQSPRYKIIEKRQSVAFWCNPISGHATLYWYQQILGQGPKLLIQFQNNGVVDDSQLPKDRFSAERLKGVDSTLKIQPAKLEDSAVYLCASRPTDGELFFGEGSRLTVL.

This chain connects TRBV4-2 to TRBJ2-7; 10 nucleotides agree with TRBD1. Germline CDR1 LGHNA, CDR2 YNFKEQ. This CDR3 contains 17 residues. Germline trimming cut 0 bases from V and 3 bases from J; bases unmatched to any gene: 8. The CDR3 DNA follows: TGTGCCAGCAGCCAAGATGGCGGGACAGGGGTAATCTACGAGCAGTACTTC. It translates to CASSQDGGTGVIYEQYF.

This chain uses TRBV4-2 with TRBJ1-2; D possibly corresponds to TRBD1 (6 bases). V was shortened by 2 bases and J by 3 bases, with 13 bases between the two germline ends. Per germline, CDR1 LGHNA and CDR2 YNFKEQ. CDR3 size: 15 residues. CDR3 nucleotide sequence: TGTGCCAGCAGCCAAATACAGGGACCCGACTATGGCTACACCTTC. Translating it yields CASSQIQGPDYGYTF.

The chain combines TRBV28 with TRBJ2-7, with D possibly TRBD1 on 6 matching bases. V was cut by 5 bases and J by 1 base, with 21 bases left in between. This CDR3 is 17 amino acids long. Germline V gene lookup returns CDR1 MDHEN and CDR2 SYDVKM. In nucleotides, the CDR3 is TGTGCCAGCAGTCCCACGGGACACCCTAGAAGATCCTACGAGCAGTACTTC. Encoded protein: CASSPTGHPRRSYEQYF.

The chain employs TRBV7-8 and TRBJ1-1; D possibly corresponds to TRBD1 (5 bases). Trimming pared 11 bases from V and 2 bases from J, leaving 15 bases between. The CDR3 loop spans 13 amino acids. In germline, CDR1 is SGHVS, CDR2 FQNEAQ. This chain's CDR3 is CACNWDPNTEAFF. The CDR3 DNA follows: TGTGCCTGTAACTGGGACCCTAACACTGAAGCTTTCTTT.

The V gene is TRBV10-3, the J gene TRBJ2-7; D is perhaps TRBD1 (7 bases). This CDR3 is 12 amino acids long. Germline V CDR1 and CDR2: ENHRY, SYGVKD. V lost 11 bases and J lost 6, with 17 bases in between. CDR3 in DNA: TGTGCCGTCGCGGGACAGAGTCGCGAGCAGTACTTC. Translating it yields CAVAGQSREQYF.

This rearrangement joins TRBV7-8 to TRBJ2-6; a possible D gene is TRBD2 (7 bases). V lost 1 base and J lost 7, with 17 bases in between. Germline CDR1 SGHVS, CDR2 FQNEAQ. The CDR3 consists of 17 residues. This CDR3 reads CASSLGVRGLIANVLTF. In DNA form, the CDR3 reads TGTGCCAGCAGCTTAGGGGTCAGGGGACTAATAGCCAACGTCCTGACTTTC. The variable domain in full, completed from reference TRBV7-8 and TRBJ2-6, reads GAGVSQSPRYKVAKRGQDVALRCDPISGHVSLFWYQQALGQGPEFLTYFQNEAQLDKSGLPSDRFFAERPEGSVSTLKIQRTQQEDSAVYLCASSLGVRGLIANVLTFGAGSRLTVL.

This clone appeared a single time. The rearrangement links TRBV6-1 to TRBJ1-5; D remains unclear. Germline values: CDR1 MNHNS, CDR2 SASEGT. This CDR3 comprises 13 residues. V dropped 1 base and J dropped 10 bases, with 11 bases sitting between them. The CDR3 protein is CASSEGAINPQHF. CDR3 DNA sequence: TGTGCCAGCAGTGAAGGAGCAATCAACCCCCAGCATTTT.

The chain couples TRBV28 to TRBJ1-3; D is undetermined. Germline CDR1 is MDHEN and CDR2 is SYDVKM. CDR3 size: 15 residues. Trimming took 4 bases from V and 0 from J, leaving 10 bases between them. CDR3 in amino acids: CASSSNTRSGNTIYF. CDR3 DNA: TGTGCCAGCAGTTCGAACACTCGCTCTGGAAACACCATATATTTT.

The gene calls are TRBV5-4 and TRBJ1-4; a possible D gene is TRBD1 (6 bases). Germline CDR1 reads SGHNT; CDR2 reads YYREEE (reference sequence). The length of the CDR3 is 16 residues. Trimming took off 3 bases at V and 3 bases at J, with 15 bases between the two ends. CDR3 residues: CASSSAGAQANEKLFF. In DNA, the CDR3 is TGTGCCAGCAGCTCCGCAGGGGCGCAGGCTAATGAAAAACTGTTTTTT. The whole variable domain, remainder taken from reference TRBV5-4 and TRBJ1-4, is ETGVTQSPTHLIKTRGQQVTLRCSSQSGHNTVSWYQQALGQGPQFIFQYYREEENGRGNFPPRFSGLQFPNYSSELNVNALELDDSALYLCASSSAGAQANEKLFFGSGTQLSVL.

The chain uses TRBV28 and TRBJ1-5, with D uncertain. The CDR3 extends over 14 amino acids. Germline-derived CDR1 and CDR2 are MDHEN and SYDVKM. CDR3 DNA: TGTACAAGCCGGGAGCCAAATAGCAATCAGCCCCAGCATTTT. It codes for CTSREPNSNQPQHF.

This chain connects TRBV19 to TRBJ1-5; D gene ambiguous. The CDR3 has 13 residues. CDR1 and CDR2 from the germline V gene are LNHDA and SQIVND (reference sequence). V was cut by 2 bases and J by 6 bases, with 8 bases left in between. CDR3 sequence (DNA): TGTGCCAGTAGTATAAATGCTCGTCAGCCCCAGCATTTT. Translation: CASSINARQPQHF.

This chain joins TRBV27 and TRBJ2-7; 8 bases agree with TRBD1. Trimming at V came to 2 bases and at J to 4 bases, leaving 7 bases not matched to a gene. Germline CDR1 and CDR2: MNHEY and SMNVEV (reference sequence). The length of the CDR3 is 15 residues. The DNA of the CDR3 is TGTGCCAGCAGTTTAGGCGCAGGGGGCCTGTACGAGCAGTACTTC. Translated, it gives CASSLGAGGLYEQYF.

The chain carries TRBV4-1 and TRBJ1-1; 7 nucleotides agree with TRBD1. The CDR3 is 16 residues long. Germline assignment: CDR1 MGHRA and CDR2 YSYEKL. Losses at the gene ends were 0 bases for V and 5 bases for J; bases not matched to a gene: 9. CDR3 coding DNA: TGCGCCAGCAGCCAAGAAGGAGGGGGCGCGCGGACTGAAGCTTTCTTT. It yields the protein CASSQEGGGARTEAFF.

This rearrangement joins TRBV7-3 to TRBJ2-3; maybe TRBD2 (6 bases). The CDR3 has 14 residues. V lost 5 bases and J lost 2, with 11 bases in between. Per germline, CDR1 SGHTA and CDR2 FQGTGA. CDR3 amino acids: CASSPGVITDTQYF. In DNA, the CDR3 is TGTGCCAGCAGCCCGGGGGTGATCACAGATACGCAGTATTTT.

The V gene is TRBV5-6, the J gene TRBJ1-1, with D hard to call. The CDR3 runs to 13 residues. The V gene's germline CDR1 is SGHDT and CDR2 YYEEEE. V lost 5 bases and J 7 bases, leaving 15 bases between the germline ends. CDR3 sequence: CASSSLAPREAFF. The CDR3 DNA reads as TGTGCCAGCAGTTCCTTGGCTCCTCGTGAAGCTTTCTTT.

This clone was found a few times. This CDR3 is CASSVAVSLGQPQHF. The CDR3 DNA sequence: TGTGCCAGCAGTGTTGCAGTGTCCCTAGGACAGCCCCAGCATTTT. The chain employs TRBV2 and TRBJ1-5; D is ambiguous. Germline V lookup: CDR1 SNHLY, CDR2 FYNNEI. V lost 4 bases to trimming and J lost 7 bases, with 17 bases between them. The CDR3 loop spans 15 amino acids.

This chain connects TRBV5-1 to TRBJ2-1; D possibly corresponds to TRBD2 (6 bases). The CDR3 extends over 13 amino acids. Trimming cost V 4 bases and J 10 bases, with 15 bases left between them. CDR1 is SGHRS and CDR2 is YFSETQ in the germline V gene. DNA for the CDR3: TGCGCCAGCAGCCTCGGGGGTCTGAGGGAGCAGTTCTTC. Translation: CASSLGGLREQFF.

The CDR3 DNA reads TGTGCCAGCCGACAGGGGTACAATCAGCCCCAGCATTTT. The encoded protein is CASRQGYNQPQHF. V gene TRBV6-5 combines with J gene TRBJ1-5, with 8 bases that match TRBD1. The J segment lost 3 bases and the V segment lost 8 bases, leaving 3 bases of the junction unmatched. This CDR3 spans 13 amino acids. Germline values: CDR1 MNHEY, CDR2 SVGAGI.

The chain has TRBV30 and TRBJ1-3; D not resolved. The CDR3 contains 14 residues. The V gene's germline CDR1 is GTSNPN and CDR2 SVGIG (reference sequence). Trimming removed 0 bases from V and 6 bases from J, with 12 bases in between. In DNA, the CDR3 is TGTGCCTGGAGTGTACAGATAGGAGAAAACACCATATATTTT. It encodes CAWSVQIGENTIYF.

In DNA form, the CDR3 reads TGTGCCAGCAGTTTTGCAGGGGGAGGCAATCAGCCCCAGCATTTT. Translation gives CASSFAGGGNQPQHF. This chain links TRBV27 with TRBJ1-5, with 7 bases that match TRBD1. The CDR3 covers 15 residues. With V trimmed by 3 bases and J by 2 bases, 4 bases remained unmatched. The V gene's germline CDR1 is MNHEY and CDR2 SMNVEV (reference sequence).

The rearrangement links TRBV27 to TRBJ2-7; D not resolved. Germline assignment: CDR1 MNHEY and CDR2 SMNVEV (reference sequence). The germline V and J ends were trimmed by 5 bases and 0 bases, with 8 bases remaining between them. The CDR3 extends over 13 amino acids. As DNA, the CDR3 is TGTGCCAGCAGTCACAGTTTCTCCTACGAGCAGTACTTC. Translation: CASSHSFSYEQYF.

This chain links TRBV4-3 with TRBJ2-3; 10 bases line up with TRBD2. Germline V gene data show CDR1 as LGHNA and CDR2 as YSLEER. The length of the CDR3 is 15 residues. V lost 2 bases, J lost 6 bases, and 5 bases stayed unmatched. This chain's CDR3 is CASSQTTSGVDTQYF. Here the CDR3 DNA reads TGCGCCAGCAGCCAAACCACTAGCGGGGTCGATACGCAGTATTTT.

This clone was found a few times. The chain joins TRBV4-1 to TRBJ2-7; 9 bases line up with TRBD2. Germline CDR1 is MGHRA and CDR2 is YSYEKL. The CDR3 extends over 17 amino acids. The J segment lost 2 bases and the V segment lost 0 bases, leaving 8 bases of the junction unmatched. This CDR3 reads CASSQEGVTSGTYEQYF. The CDR3 DNA reads as TGCGCCAGCAGCCAAGAAGGAGTGACTAGCGGAACCTACGAGCAGTACTTC.